This TCR beta chain originates from a study of cytotoxic CD8 clonotypes in ibrutinib-treated CLL. General study findings and limits: Clonality increased with ibrutinib response but returned toward baseline at progression. Baseline clonality exceeded age-matched healthy donors and tracked circulating CD8+ T-cell counts.

Notes on this clone: Its cognate antigen is unknown.

Libraries of TCR beta were made from 1.5 to 2.5 micrograms of genomic DNA that came from cryopreserved PBMCs. Using immunoSEQ multiplex PCR, the repertoire was profiled, and TCRdb retains in-frame clones only, with some absent. In the table there are over 25,000 clones, around 76% of which are singletons. V shed 3 bases, J shed 11 bases, and the junction held 26 bases outside the gene matches. The CDR3 extends over 19 amino acids. Germline lookup yields CDR1 GTSNPN and CDR2 SVGIG (reference sequence). Sequenced material: PBMCs, taken after 36 months of ibrutinib treatment. The chain is built from TRBV30 and TRBJ1-4, with 8 bases lining up with TRBD1. This receptor was taken from a human donor with chronic lymphocytic leukemia. CDR3 DNA: TGTGCCTGGAGCCCCACAAGCCGTGAGACAGGGGTATGGGGAGTGAAACTGTTTTTT. Translation: CAWSPTSRETGVWGVKLFF.